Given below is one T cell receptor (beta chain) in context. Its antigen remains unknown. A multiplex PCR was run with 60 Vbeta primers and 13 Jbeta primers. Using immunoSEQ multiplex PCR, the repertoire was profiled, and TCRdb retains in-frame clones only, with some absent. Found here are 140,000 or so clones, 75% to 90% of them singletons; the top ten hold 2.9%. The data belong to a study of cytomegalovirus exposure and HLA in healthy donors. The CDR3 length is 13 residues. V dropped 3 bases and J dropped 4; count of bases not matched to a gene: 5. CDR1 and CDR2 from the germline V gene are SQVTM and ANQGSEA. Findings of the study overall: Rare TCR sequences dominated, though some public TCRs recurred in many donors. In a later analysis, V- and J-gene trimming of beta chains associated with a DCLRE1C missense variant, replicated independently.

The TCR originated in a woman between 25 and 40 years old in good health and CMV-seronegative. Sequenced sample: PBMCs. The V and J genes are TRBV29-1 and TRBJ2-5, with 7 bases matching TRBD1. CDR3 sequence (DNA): TGCAGCGTTGAGACGACAGGGTCAGAGACCCAGTACTTC. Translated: CSVETTGSETQYF.